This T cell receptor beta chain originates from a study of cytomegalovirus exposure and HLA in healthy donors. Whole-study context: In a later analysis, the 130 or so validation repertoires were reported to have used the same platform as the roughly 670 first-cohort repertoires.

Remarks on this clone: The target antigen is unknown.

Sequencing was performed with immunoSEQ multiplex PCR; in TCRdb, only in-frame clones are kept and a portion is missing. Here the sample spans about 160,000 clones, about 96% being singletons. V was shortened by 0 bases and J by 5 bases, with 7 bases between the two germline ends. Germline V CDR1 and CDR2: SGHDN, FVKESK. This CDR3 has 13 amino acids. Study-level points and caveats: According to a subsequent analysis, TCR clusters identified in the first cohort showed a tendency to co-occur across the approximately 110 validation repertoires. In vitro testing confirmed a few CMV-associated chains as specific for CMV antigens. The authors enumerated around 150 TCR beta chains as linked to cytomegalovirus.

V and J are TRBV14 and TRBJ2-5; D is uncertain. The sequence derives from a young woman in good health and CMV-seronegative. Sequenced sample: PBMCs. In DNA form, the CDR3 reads TGTGCCAGCAGCCAAGAAAACCGGGAGACCCAGTACTTC. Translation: CASSQENRETQYF.